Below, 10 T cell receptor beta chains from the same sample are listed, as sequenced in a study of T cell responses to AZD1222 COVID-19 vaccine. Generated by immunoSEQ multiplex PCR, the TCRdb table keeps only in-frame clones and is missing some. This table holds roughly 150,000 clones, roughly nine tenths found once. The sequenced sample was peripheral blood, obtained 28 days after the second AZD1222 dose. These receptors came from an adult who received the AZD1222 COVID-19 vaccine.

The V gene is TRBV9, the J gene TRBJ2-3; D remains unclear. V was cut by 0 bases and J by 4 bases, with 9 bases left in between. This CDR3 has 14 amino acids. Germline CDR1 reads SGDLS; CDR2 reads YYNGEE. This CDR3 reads CASSVVDGADTQYF. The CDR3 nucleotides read TGTGCCAGCAGCGTAGTGGACGGTGCAGATACGCAGTATTTT.

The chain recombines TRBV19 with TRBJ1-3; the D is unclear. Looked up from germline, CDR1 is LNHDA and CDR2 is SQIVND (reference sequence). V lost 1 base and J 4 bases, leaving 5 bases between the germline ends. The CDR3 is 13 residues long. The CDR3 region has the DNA TGTGCCAGTAGTATAGCGAGGGGAAACACCATATATTTT. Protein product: CASSIARGNTIYF.

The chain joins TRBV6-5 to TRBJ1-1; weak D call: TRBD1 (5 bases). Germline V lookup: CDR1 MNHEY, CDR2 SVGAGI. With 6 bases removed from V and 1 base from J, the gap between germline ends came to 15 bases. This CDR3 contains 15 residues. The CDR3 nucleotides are TGTGCCAGCAGGAACACCAGGGTGGCGAACACTGAAGCTTTCTTT. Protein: CASRNTRVANTEAFF.

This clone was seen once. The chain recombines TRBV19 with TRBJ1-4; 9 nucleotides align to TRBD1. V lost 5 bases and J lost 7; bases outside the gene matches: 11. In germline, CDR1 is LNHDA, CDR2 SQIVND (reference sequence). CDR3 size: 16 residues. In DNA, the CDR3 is TGTGCCAGTAGTCAAGGGACAGGGCTAATGGGTGAAAAACTGTTTTTT. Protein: CASSQGTGLMGEKLFF.

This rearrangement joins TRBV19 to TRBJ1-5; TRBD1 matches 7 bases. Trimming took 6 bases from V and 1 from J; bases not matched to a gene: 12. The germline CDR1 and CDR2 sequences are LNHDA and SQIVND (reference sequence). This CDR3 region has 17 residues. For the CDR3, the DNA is TGTGCCAGTAGCCGGCCCCCGGGACAGATAAGCAATCAGCCCCAGCATTTT. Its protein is CASSRPPGQISNQPQHF.

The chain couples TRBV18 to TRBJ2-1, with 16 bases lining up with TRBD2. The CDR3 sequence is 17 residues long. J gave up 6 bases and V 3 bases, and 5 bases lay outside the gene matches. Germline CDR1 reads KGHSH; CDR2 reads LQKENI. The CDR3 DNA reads TGTGCCAGCTCACCGGCTGGGACTAGCGGGAGGGCCAATGAGCAGTTCTTC. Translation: CASSPAGTSGRANEQFF.

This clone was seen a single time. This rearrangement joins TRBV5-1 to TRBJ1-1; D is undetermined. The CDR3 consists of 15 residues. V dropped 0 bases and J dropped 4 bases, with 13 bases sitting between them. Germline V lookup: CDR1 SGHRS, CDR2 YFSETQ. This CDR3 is CASSLEGGGITEAFF. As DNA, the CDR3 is TGCGCCAGCAGCTTGGAGGGAGGAGGGATCACTGAAGCTTTCTTT.

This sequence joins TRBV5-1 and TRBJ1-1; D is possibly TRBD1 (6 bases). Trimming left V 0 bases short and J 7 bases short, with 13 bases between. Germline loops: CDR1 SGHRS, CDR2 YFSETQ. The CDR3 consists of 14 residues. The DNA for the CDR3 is TGCGCCAGCAGCTTGGACAGGGCGACCCTTGAAGCTTTCTTT. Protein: CASSLDRATLEAFF.

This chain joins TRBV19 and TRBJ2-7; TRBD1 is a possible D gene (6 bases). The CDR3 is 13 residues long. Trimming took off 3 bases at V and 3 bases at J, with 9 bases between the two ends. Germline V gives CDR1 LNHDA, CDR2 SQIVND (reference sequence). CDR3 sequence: CASSIGRGYEQYF. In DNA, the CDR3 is TGTGCCAGTAGTATTGGCAGGGGCTACGAGCAGTACTTC. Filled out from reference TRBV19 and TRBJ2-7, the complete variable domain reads DGGITQSPKYLFRKEGQNVTLSCEQNLNHDAMYWYRQDPGQGLRLIYYSQIVNDFQKGDIAEGYSVSREKKESFPLTVTSAQKNPTAFYLCASSIGRGYEQYFGPGTRLTVT.

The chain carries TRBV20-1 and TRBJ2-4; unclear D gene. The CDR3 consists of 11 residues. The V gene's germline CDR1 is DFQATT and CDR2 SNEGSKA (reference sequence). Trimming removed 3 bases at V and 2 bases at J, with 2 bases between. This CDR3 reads CSASSKNIQYF. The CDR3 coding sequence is TGCAGTGCTAGTTCCAAAAACATTCAGTACTTC.